Listed below are T cell receptor beta chains from one sample, sequenced in a study of blood T cell repertoires in COVID-19. Clones were read by immunoSEQ multiplex PCR, and TCRdb kept only the in-frame ones, dropping some. This sample carries 280,000 or so clones, about 85% of them seen once, and the ten largest clones take about 2.7%. Sequencing was performed on PBMCs or T cells enriched from blood (not recorded which). The receptors stem from a woman between 50 and 59 years old who had recovered from COVID-19. Both conserved end residues are part of each CDR3. D genes are given only for firm matches. Clone size is shown for a subset of rows, as once, few, many or a class of expanded clone.

>.|.|TRBJ1-6|TRBV19
TGTGCCAGTAGTATCCAACGGGGGGATAATTCACCCCTCCACTTT
CASSIQRGDNSPLHF
>.|.|TRBJ1-5|TRBV5-6
TGTGCCAGCAGCTTGGACGGTCAGCCCCAGCATTTT
CASSLDGQPQHF
>.|.|TRBJ1-2|TRBV7-8
TGTGCCAGCAGCTCCCGTAGAGACGGGGACTATGGCTACACCTTC
CASSSRRDGDYGYTF
>.|.|TRBJ2-3|TRBV4-2
TGTGCCAGCAGCCAAGAGCTGAGGCAAGATACGCAGTATTTT
CASSQELRQDTQYF
>.|TRBD1|TRBJ2-7|TRBV6-4
TGTGCCAGCACTATAGGACAGGGTGGTTTTTCCTACGAGCAGTACTTC
CASTIGQGGFSYEQYF
>.|TRBD2|TRBJ2-5|TRBV5-1
TGCGCCAGCAGCTGGTCACTAGCGGGGGTACAAGAGACCCAGTACTTC
CASSWSLAGVQETQYF
>few|TRBD1|TRBJ1-2|TRBV3-1/TRBV3-2
TGTGCCAGCAGCCAAGGCGGACAGGGAGATGGCTACACCTTC
CASSQGGQGDGYTF
>.|.|TRBJ1-5|TRBV3-1/TRBV3-2
TGTGCCAGCAGCCAAGCTGGCAGGGATAACAATCAGCCCCAGCATTTT
CASSQAGRDNNQPQHF
>.|TRBD2|TRBJ2-1|TRBV15
TGTGCCACCAGCAGAGATTATACTGGACTAGCGGGAGGCAATGAGCAGTTCTTC
CATSRDYTGLAGGNEQFF
>.|.|TRBJ1-3|TRBV5-1
TGCGCCAGCAGTTTGACCCTCAGGGATCTGGAGAACACCATATATTTT
CASSLTLRDLENTIYF
>.|.|TRBJ1-1|TRBV5-1
TGCGCCAGCAGCCCCTGGGGGGGCGACACTGAAGCTTTCTTT
CASSPWGGDTEAFF
>.|.|TRBJ2-7|TRBV6-5
TGTGCCAGCAGTTACGCAGGGCACGAGCAGTACTTC
CASSYAGHEQYF
>.|.|TRBJ2-7|TRBV19
TGTGCCAGTAGTATTCGGCAGGGAGGCGAGCAGTACTTC
CASSIRQGGEQYF
>.|.|TRBJ1-2|TRBV28
TGTGCCTGCAACAGGGAAAGTAACTATGGCTACACCTTC
CACNRESNYGYTF
>once|.|TRBJ2-7|TRBV6-5
TGTGCCAGCACAGGGGGGTCAAACGAGCAGTACTTC
CASTGGSNEQYF
>.|TRBD1|TRBJ1-2|TRBV24-1
TGTGCCACCAGTGATTTTGGACAGGGGAACTATGGCTACACCTTC
CATSDFGQGNYGYTF
>.|TRBD1|TRBJ1-2|TRBV9
TGTGCCAGCAGCCTTGACAGGGTCAGGGGCTACACCTTC
CASSLDRVRGYTF
>.|TRBD2|TRBJ2-2|TRBV5-6
TGTGCCAGCACCCAAGCGGGGGTGGCCGGGGAGCTGTTTTTT
CASTQAGVAGELFF
>once|TRBD1|TRBJ2-7|TRBV27
TGTGCCAGCAGTCCCCGAACACAGGGGAGCCTAATCGAGCAGTACTTC
CASSPRTQGSLIEQYF
>.|.|TRBJ2-3|TRBV11-3
TGTGCCAGCAGCTTAGGGGGACTCGGAGATACGCAGTATTTT
CASSLGGLGDTQYF
>.|TRBD1|TRBJ1-2|TRBV18
TGTGCCAGCTCATCGGACAGGGCGGCCAACTATGGCTACACCTTC
CASSSDRAANYGYTF
>.|.|TRBJ1-6|TRBV18
TGTGCCAGTGAAGATAGCTCCTATAATTCACCCCTCCACTTT
CASEDSSYNSPLHF
>.|.|TRBJ2-1|TRBV7-2
TGTGCCAGCAGCTTTGCGGGCAGTAACTACAATGAGCAGTTCTTC
CASSFAGSNYNEQFF
>.|TRBD2|TRBJ2-1|TRBV18
TGTGCCAGCTCACCACCGAGCGGGAATTACAATGAGCAGTTCTTC
CASSPPSGNYNEQFF
>.|.|TRBJ1-4|TRBV9
TGTGCCAGCAGCGTAGGAAGCACAGGGCAGAATGAAAAACTGTTTTTT
CASSVGSTGQNEKLFF
>.|TRBD1|TRBJ1-5|TRBV6-5
TGTGCCAGCGGAGGACAGGGACTCAATCAGCCCCAGCATTTT
CASGGQGLNQPQHF
>.|.|TRBJ2-3|TRBV11-3
TGTGCCAGCAGCTTTGAGGGCCGGGGTGGGGATACGCAGTATTTT
CASSFEGRGGDTQYF
>.|.|TRBJ1-5|TRBV7-2
TGTGCCAGCAGCTTAGTGGGCCTTGGGGCCAATCAGCCCCAGCATTTT
CASSLVGLGANQPQHF
>.|.|TRBJ2-7|TRBV29-1
TGCAGCGTTGTCGTCTGGAGGGGGGGCTCCTACGAGCAGTACTTC
CSVVVWRGGSYEQYF
>.|.|TRBJ1-2|TRBV9
TGTGCCAGCAGCGTAGTGTCAGTTGCGGCGGACTATGGCTACACCTTC
CASSVVSVAADYGYTF
>.|TRBD2|TRBJ2-2|TRBV7-6
TGTGCCAGCAGCTTACCTAGCGGGGCGGGGGAGCTGTTTTTT
CASSLPSGAGELFF
>.|.|TRBJ1-3|TRBV19
TGTGCCAGTAGCATACAGGGCTACGGAAACACCATATATTTT
CASSIQGYGNTIYF
>.|TRBD1|TRBJ2-1|TRBV19
TGTGCCAGTAGTATCGACAGGGGTTCCTACAATGAGCAGTTCTTC
CASSIDRGSYNEQFF
>.|TRBD1|TRBJ1-1|TRBV28
TGTGCCAGCAGTCCCCGCGGGACAGGGGGCTACACTGAAGCTTTCTTT
CASSPRGTGGYTEAFF
>few|.|TRBJ1-1|TRBV12-3/TRBV12-4
TGTGCCAGCAGTTTAAGGGGGAACACTGAAGCTTTCTTT
CASSLRGNTEAFF
>once|.|TRBJ1-1|TRBV29-1
TGCAGCGGGGGCAGCATGAACACTGAAGCTTTCTTT
CSGGSMNTEAFF
>.|.|TRBJ1-1|TRBV29-1
TGCAGCACAGACAGTTACATGAACACTGAAGCTTTCTTT
CSTDSYMNTEAFF
>.|.|TRBJ1-6|TRBV30
TGTGCCTGGCGGGGTCCCCCTAATTCACCCCTCCACTTT
CAWRGPPNSPLHF